This entry lists 3 T cell receptor beta chains sequenced from one sample in a study. Using its own MiXCR run on the 5' RACE reads, TCRdb lists one record per CDR3 protein. In the table there are tens of thousands of distinct CDR3 sequences, roughly 28% of which are singletons. Treg sorting used a CD4+CD25+CD127-/low gate. Source material: tumor-infiltrating Tregs sorted from the breast tumor. These receptors came from a female donor with breast cancer.

This clonotype occurred a few times. V gene TRBV6-5 combines with J gene TRBJ2-7; D is possibly TRBD1 or TRBD2 (7 bases each). The germline V and J ends were trimmed by 5 bases and 2 bases, with 16 bases remaining between them. CDR3 length: 15 amino acids. Germline V gene sequence: CDR1 MNHEY, CDR2 SVGAGI. In DNA form, the CDR3 reads TGTGCCAGCAGTCAGGCAGGGGGGGTCGCCTACGAGCAGTACTTC. This translates into CASSQAGGVAYEQYF.

V and J are TRBV15 and TRBJ1-6; 8 bases align to TRBD1. Germline loops: CDR1 LNHNV, CDR2 YYDKDF (reference sequence). With 1 base clipped from V and 10 bases from J, the junction kept 6 bases outside the gene matches. This CDR3 spans 15 amino acids. CDR3 residues: CATSRARTGYSPLHF. The CDR3 DNA is TGTGCCACCAGCAGAGCTCGGACAGGGTACTCACCCCTCCACTTT.

Comments on this clonotype: The junction departs from the called germline gene at one end, perhaps through a read error. The chain combines TRBV5-1 with TRBJ1-2, with D uncertain. The CDR3 consists of 15 residues. The germline V gene encodes CDR1 SGHRS and CDR2 YFSETQ. This CDR3 reads CASSPSGSSNNGYTF. Here the CDR3 DNA reads TGCGCCAGCAGCCCTTCGGGCAGTTCTAACAATGGCTACACCTTC. Looking up the rest from reference TRBV5-1 and TRBJ1-2 gives the full variable domain: KAGVTQTPRYLIKTRGQQVTLSCSPISGHRSVSWYQQTPGQGLQFLFEYFSETQRNKGNFPGRFSGRQFSNSRSEMNVSTLELGDSALYLCASSPSGSSNNGYTFGSGTRLTVV.